These T cell receptor beta chains were read from a single sample in a study of CD8 T cells in Susac syndrome. TCRdb reprocessed the immunoSEQ multiplex PCR reads via MiXCR and lists one record per CDR3 protein. The table shows approximately 150,000 distinct CDR3 sequences, with around 94% occurring only once. Sequencing used CD4+ T cells from PBMCs. The receptor source for this set is a human donor in good health. Each CDR3 is given with its conserved first and last residue. Fields, in order: CDR3 protein, D gene, V gene, CDR3 length. The D gene is left open where the match is weak.

CSARVGSGSTDTQYF TRBD2 TRBV20-1 15
CASSQGLASYEQYF NA TRBV4-1 14
CASSTRDDTEAFF NA TRBV9 13
CASSLETRYEQYF NA TRBV12-3/TRBV12-4 13
CASSFGTSGVYNEQFF TRBD2 TRBV12-3/TRBV12-4 16
CASSRTGQETQYF TRBD1 TRBV12-3/TRBV12-4 13
CASSLVPGPVNTEAFF NA TRBV5-4 16
CSARGLGTSGSWNTGELFF TRBD2 TRBV20-1 19
CASKRTGGAYGYTF TRBD1 TRBV6-5 14
CAWSVGGITYEQYF NA TRBV30 14
CASSDAGASSYNEQFF NA TRBV27 16
CASSPRSSYNSPLHF NA TRBV3-1 15
CASRDYYEQYF NA TRBV6-5 11
CSVGQGARETQYF TRBD1 TRBV29-1 13
CASSKPGQGNTEAFF TRBD1 TRBV2 15
CASSLVQGAAGNTIYF TRBD1 TRBV5-1 16
CASSKDRATGELFF TRBD1 TRBV19 14
CSAHSGLAGDNEQFF TRBD2 TRBV20-1 15
CASSLARQGTDTQYF TRBD1 TRBV7-2 15
CASSYPGRPGNTIYF NA TRBV11-2 15
CASSGGRNEKLFF NA TRBV19 13
CASSFWGMNTEAFF NA TRBV27 14
CASSEYRGASHGYTF NA TRBV25-1 15
CASREGRETQYF TRBD2 TRBV3-1 12
CASTNPRSNQPQHF NA TRBV19 14
CASSSSPGGRVYEQYF TRBD2 TRBV5-4 16
CASSPPPFGADIQYF NA TRBV11-2 15
CASSTVGQGSGYTF TRBD1 TRBV7-9 14
CSAEASGRSGTDTQYF TRBD2 TRBV20-1 16
CASSLGVVNYGYTF NA TRBV7-2 14
CASSLVGSYNEQFF NA TRBV3-1 14
CSVGTGQETQYF TRBD1 TRBV20-1 12
CSALGREPTDTQYF NA TRBV20-1 14
CASSARDSRYEQYF TRBD1 TRBV5-4 14
CASSASGSNQPQHF NA TRBV19 14
CSAVGLADTDTQYF TRBD2 TRBV20-1 14
CASSPRTSGSSSYNEQFF TRBD2 TRBV5-1 18
CASSTSVYEQYF NA TRBV7-9 12
CSARASGFYNEQFF TRBD2 TRBV20-1 14
CSAVAGGFAENEQFF TRBD2 TRBV20-1 15
CASSSRREYTQYF NA TRBV9 13
CATSDYRNEQFF NA TRBV24-1 12
CASRRETYEQFF NA TRBV2 12
CASTRDRGRADTQYF TRBD1 TRBV2 15
CASQGTGDYGYTF NA TRBV2 13
CSARAPGTSNEQFF NA TRBV20-1 14
CAISDRDSHGYTF NA TRBV10-3 13
CASSSQVGNEQFF NA TRBV7-2 13
CASSLDTSGNTIYF NA TRBV5-1 14
CAWSQRNYNEQFF NA TRBV30 13
CAIKGQGDQPQHF TRBD1 TRBV10-3 13
CASSPSEGQGLYNEQFF TRBD1 TRBV12-3/TRBV12-4 17
CAWSVAGGIETQYF TRBD2 TRBV30 14
CASRQTANTGELFF NA TRBV28 14
CASSPYGGNGELFF NA TRBV7-6 14